This T cell receptor beta chain is from a study of metastatic and nonmetastatic thyroid tumors. TCRdb ran MiXCR on the PCR reads. Of approximately 31,000 clones in the sample, 25% to 30% were seen once. Every patient was untreated before thyroid surgery. The source of this sequence is a female donor with papillary thyroid cancer or a benign thyroid nodule (not recorded which). Some clones in this sample may be carry-over from other donors' samples. The specimen sequenced was blood.

This chain's CDR3 is CASSSLTGGDGYTF. In DNA, the CDR3 is TGCGCCAGCAGCTCGCTGACAGGGGGGGATGGCTACACCTTC. V is TRBV5-1 and J is TRBJ1-2; 9 bases map to TRBD1. The length of the CDR3 is 14 residues. The V segment lost 3 bases and the J segment 6 bases; nucleotides outside the gene matches: 6. Germline CDR1 and CDR2: SGHRS and YFSETQ. Full variable domain (remainder filled in from reference TRBV5-1 and TRBJ1-2): KAGVTQTPRYLIKTRGQQVTLSCSPISGHRSVSWYQQTPGQGLQFLFEYFSETQRNKGNFPGRFSGRQFSNSRSEMNVSTLELGDSALYLCASSSLTGGDGYTFGSGTRLTVV.